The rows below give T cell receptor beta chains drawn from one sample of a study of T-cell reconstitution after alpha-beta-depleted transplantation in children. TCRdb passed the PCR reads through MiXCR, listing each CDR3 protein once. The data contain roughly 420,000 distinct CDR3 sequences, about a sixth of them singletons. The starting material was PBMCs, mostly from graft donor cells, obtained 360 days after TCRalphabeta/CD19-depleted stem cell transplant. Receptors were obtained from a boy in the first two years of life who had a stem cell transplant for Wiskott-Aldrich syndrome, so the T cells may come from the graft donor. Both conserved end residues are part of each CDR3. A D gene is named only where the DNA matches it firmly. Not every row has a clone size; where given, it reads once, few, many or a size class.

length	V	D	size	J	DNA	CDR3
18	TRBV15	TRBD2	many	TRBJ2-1	TGTGCCACCAGCAGAGGAGGAGCGGGAGTTTTCCCCTACAATGAGCAGTTCTTC	CATSRGGAGVFPYNEQFF
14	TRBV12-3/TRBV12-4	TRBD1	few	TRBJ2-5	TGTGCCAGCAGTTTCGGGACAGGGAGAGAGACCCAGTACTTC	CASSFGTGRETQYF
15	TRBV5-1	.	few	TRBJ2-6	TGCGCCAGCAGCTCCCAGGGGCCTGGGGCCAACGTCCTGACTTTC	CASSSQGPGANVLTF
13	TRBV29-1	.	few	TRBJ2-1	TGCAGCGCCCGAGTCCTAGCAGCCAATGAGCAGTTCTTC	CSARVLAANEQFF
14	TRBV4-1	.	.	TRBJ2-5	TGCGCCAGCAGCCACAGGGGAAAGGAAGAGACCCAGTACTTC	CASSHRGKEETQYF
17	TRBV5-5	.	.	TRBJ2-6	TGTGCCAGCAGCTTGGTCCCCACACCCTCTGGGGCCAACGTCCTGACTTTC	CASSLVPTPSGANVLTF
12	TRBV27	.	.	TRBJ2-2	TGTGCCAGCAGTTTACCGCCCGGGGAGCTGTTTTTT	CASSLPPGELFF
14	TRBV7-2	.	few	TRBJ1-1	TGTGCCAGCAGCTTATTCGATGTCGGGGCGCGCGCTTTCTTT	CASSLFDVGARAFF
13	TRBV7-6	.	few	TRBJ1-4	TGTGCCAGCAGAAAGGGGCCTAATGAAAAACTGTTTTTT	CASRKGPNEKLFF
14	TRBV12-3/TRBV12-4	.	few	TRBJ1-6	TGTGCCAGCAGTTTCGGGAGGGTAAATTCACCCCTCCACTTT	CASSFGRVNSPLHF
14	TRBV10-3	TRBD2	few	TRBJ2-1	TGTGCCATCAGTGATCTAGCGGGGGCCTCTGAGCAGTTCTTC	CAISDLAGASEQFF
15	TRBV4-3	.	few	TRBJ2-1	TGCGCCAGCAGCCAAGTTTTTTGGGCCGACAATGAGCAGTTCTTC	CASSQVFWADNEQFF
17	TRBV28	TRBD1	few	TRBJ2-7	TGTGCCAGCAGTTTAGAGGGATTAGGACAGGGGGACTACGAGCAGTACTTC	CASSLEGLGQGDYEQYF
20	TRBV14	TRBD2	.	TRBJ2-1	TGTGCCAGCAGCCCCCGACTAGCGGGAGAGAGAGGGGTATTATGGGGTGAGCAGTTCTTC	CASSPRLAGERGVLWGEQFF
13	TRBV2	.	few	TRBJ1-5	TGTGCCAGCAGTGACCCAGGGAATCAGCCCCAGCATTTT	CASSDPGNQPQHF
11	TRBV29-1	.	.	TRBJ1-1	TGCAGCGTTAAGTTGAACACTGAAGCTTTCTTT	CSVKLNTEAFF
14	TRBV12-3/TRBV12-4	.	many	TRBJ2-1	TGTGCCAGCAGCCCCTGGGGAGCGCACAATGAGCAGTTCTTC	CASSPWGAHNEQFF
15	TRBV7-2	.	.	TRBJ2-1	TGTGCCAGCAGCTTATTCCTCCCCCAGGCCAATGAGCAGTTCTTC	CASSLFLPQANEQFF
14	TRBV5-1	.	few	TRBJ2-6	TGCGCCAGCAGCTCGACAGCCGGGGCCAACGTCCTGACTTTC	CASSSTAGANVLTF
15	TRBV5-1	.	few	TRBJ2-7	TGCGCCAGCAGCTACGGGACCGTTCTTACCTACGAGCAGTACTTC	CASSYGTVLTYEQYF
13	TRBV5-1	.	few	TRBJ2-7	TGCGCCAGCAGCTTGTGGGAGACCTACGAGCAGTACTTC	CASSLWETYEQYF
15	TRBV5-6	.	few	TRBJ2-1	TGTGCCAGCAGCTATACCTTCTCCGAATACAATGAGCAGTTCTTC	CASSYTFSEYNEQFF
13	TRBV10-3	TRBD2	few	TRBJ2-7	TGTGCCACCGGGACTAGCAGTTTCTACGAGCAGTACTTC	CATGTSSFYEQYF
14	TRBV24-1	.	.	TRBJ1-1	TGTGCCACCCAAGAAACAGGGAGAGGCACTGAAGCTTTCTTT	CATQETGRGTEAFF